This T cell receptor beta chain was captured by sequencing in a study of T cells in Graves' hyperthyroidism and ophthalmopathy. Trimming stripped 4 bases from V and 8 bases from J, with 11 bases between. The CDR3 loop spans 12 amino acids. This clonotype was counted ten times or more. Its specificity is not known. Study findings and constraints: Within blood appeared most thyroid clonotypes that had expanded above 0.001.

RNA transcripts were the template for amplifying TCR beta CDR3 regions. In the first-round RT-PCR of the TCR CDR3, the HTBI primer set was used. Each CDR3 protein gets one entry after TCRdb re-called the multiplex PCR reads with MiXCR. The sample carries approximately 380,000 distinct CDR3 sequences, 19% recorded once. The genes are TRBV12-3 or TRBV12-4 and TRBJ1-1; D may be TRBD1 (6 bases). The specimen was blood. The receptor's source is a woman between 18 and 29 years old with Graves' hyperthyroidism. CDR3 amino acids: CASSYGGQEAFF. The CDR3 DNA follows: TGTGCCAGCAGTTACGGAGGACAGGAAGCTTTCTTT.